These T cell receptor beta chains were read from a single sample in a study of T cell responses to AZD1222 COVID-19 vaccine. Repertoires were generated with immunoSEQ multiplex PCR, while TCRdb's copy carries only in-frame clones and drops some. The profile shows about 140,000 clones, roughly 90% of them singletons. Sequencing used peripheral blood, obtained on day 0 of AZD1222 vaccination. The receptors shown here come from an adult in good health. Each CDR3 is given with its conserved first and last residue. The order of the fields is clone size, J gene, V gene, D gene, CDR3 length, CDR3 DNA, CDR3 protein. The D gene is left open where the match is weak. Expanded clones are given a class, and other clones once, few, many or no size at all.

>NA|TRBJ1-6|TRBV25-1|NA|14
TGTGCCAGCAGTGCGGGACCCAGGAATTCACCCCTCCACTTT
CASSAGPRNSPLHF
>NA|TRBJ1-2|TRBV5-1|TRBD1|15
TGCGCCAGCAGCTTGGCGGGGACAGGGCTCTATGGCTACACCTTC
CASSLAGTGLYGYTF
>NA|TRBJ2-2|TRBV6-5|NA|14
TGTGCCAGCAGTTACGCAGGGCCCCACGGGGAGCTGTTTTTT
CASSYAGPHGELFF
>NA|TRBJ2-7|TRBV5-1|TRBD2|15
TGCGCCAGCAAGGGACTAGCGGGAGGGCCGAGCGAGCAGTACTTC
CASKGLAGGPSEQYF
>NA|TRBJ2-5|TRBV3-1/TRBV3-2|TRBD2|14
TGTGCCAGCAGCCAAGTAGCGGGAACGGAGACCCAGTACTTC
CASSQVAGTETQYF
>NA|TRBJ2-5|TRBV6-2/TRBV6-3|TRBD2|16
TGTGCCAGCAGTTACATGGGACTAGCGGGGAGAGAGACCCAGTACTTC
CASSYMGLAGRETQYF
>once|TRBJ2-7|TRBV12-2|NA|16
TGTGCAAGTCGCTTAGTTCGTAAAGACAGCTCCTACGAGCAGTACTTC
CASRLVRKDSSYEQYF
>NA|TRBJ2-3|TRBV9|NA|15
TGTGCCAGCAGCGTAGCTACGGATCAGAGAGATACGCAGTATTTT
CASSVATDQRDTQYF
>NA|TRBJ1-2|TRBV29-1|NA|11
TGCAGCGTTGCCACAAACTATGGCTACACCTTC
CSVATNYGYTF
>NA|TRBJ1-6|TRBV7-9|NA|16
TGTGCCAGCAGCCGACAGTCGAGCTCCTATAATTCACCCCTCCACTTT
CASSRQSSSYNSPLHF
>NA|TRBJ1-1|TRBV5-4|TRBD1|14
TGTGCCAGCAGTTTTGACAGGGTGAACACTGAAGCTTTCTTT
CASSFDRVNTEAFF
>NA|TRBJ1-2|TRBV5-1|NA|14
TGCGCCAGCAGCTTTAACGCCGCCCTTGAGGGCTACACCTTC
CASSFNAALEGYTF
>NA|TRBJ1-1|TRBV6-2/TRBV6-3|TRBD1|15
TGTGCCAGCAGTTTGGACAGGGGGCGAGGAACTGAAGCTTTCTTT
CASSLDRGRGTEAFF
>NA|TRBJ2-3|TRBV7-8|NA|11
TGTGCCAGCAGCTTAGCCGATACGCAGTATTTT
CASSLADTQYF
>NA|TRBJ2-1|TRBV30|TRBD1|16
TGTGCCTGGAGTCTCAGGGGGCTGAGCTCCTACAATGAGCAGTTCTTC
CAWSLRGLSSYNEQFF
>NA|TRBJ1-5|TRBV7-6|NA|14
TGTGCCAGCAGCACGCAACAGGGTGGTCAGCCCCAGCATTTT
CASSTQQGGQPQHF
>NA|TRBJ1-2|TRBV6-5|NA|16
TGTGCCAGCAGTTACTCGGGGCCGGGAGGGGCCCAAGGCTACACCTTC
CASSYSGPGGAQGYTF
>NA|TRBJ2-7|TRBV9|NA|12
TGTGCCAGCAGCGAGAGGGGCTACGAGCAGTACTTC
CASSERGYEQYF
>NA|TRBJ1-1|TRBV28|NA|13
TGTGCCACCCAAAGGGGGGGCAACACTGAAGCTTTCTTT
CATQRGGNTEAFF
>NA|TRBJ2-1|TRBV28|NA|17
TGTGCCAGCAGTTTTGGAGGAGGGGGTGTCTCCTACAATGAGCAGTTCTTC
CASSFGGGGVSYNEQFF
>NA|TRBJ1-2|TRBV19|NA|13
TGTGCCAGTAGTTCTCCAGGGGTCTATGGCTACACCTTC
CASSSPGVYGYTF
>NA|TRBJ1-2|TRBV5-1|NA|13
TGCGCCAGCAGCTTAGAGGGTTTTCAAGGCTACACCTTC
CASSLEGFQGYTF
>once|TRBJ1-6|TRBV10-1|NA|12
TGCGCCAGCAGGCGATCGGCTTCACCCCTCCACTTT
CASRRSASPLHF
>NA|TRBJ1-5|TRBV30|TRBD1|14
TGTGCCTGGACTGGAGGGGGCGCAGGTCAGCCCCAGCATTTT
CAWTGGGAGQPQHF
>once|TRBJ1-2|TRBV10-3|NA|15
TGTGCCATCAGTGAGTCGAATAGAGAACTCTATGGCTACACCTTC
CAISESNRELYGYTF
>NA|TRBJ1-1|TRBV5-4|NA|15
TGTGCCAGCAGCTTGGTAGAGACAGCCTATGCTGAAGCTTTCTTT
CASSLVETAYAEAFF
>NA|TRBJ1-5|TRBV10-2|NA|15
TGCGCCAGCAGTGAAGAGGGGATGAGGAGACAGCCCCAGCATTTT
CASSEEGMRRQPQHF
>NA|TRBJ2-7|TRBV6-2/TRBV6-3|NA|12
TGTGCCAGCAGTCGAGCAACCTACGAGCAGTACTTC
CASSRATYEQYF
>NA|TRBJ1-2|TRBV5-4|NA|11
TGTGCCAGCAGCAGACAGGATGGCTACACCTTC
CASSRQDGYTF
>NA|TRBJ2-1|TRBV9|NA|15
TGTGCCAGCAGCGTAGGACAGACAGTAAACAATGAGCAGTTCTTC
CASSVGQTVNNEQFF
>NA|TRBJ1-2|TRBV6-5|NA|14
TGTGCCAGCAGTTACTCCTACCGGAGCTATGGCTACACCTTC
CASSYSYRSYGYTF
>NA|TRBJ2-1|TRBV5-6|TRBD2|15
TGTGCCAGCAGCCCGGGACTATCTCAGAAGGTTGAGCAGTTCTTC
CASSPGLSQKVEQFF
>NA|TRBJ2-7|TRBV6-6|TRBD2|15
TGTGCCAGCAGTTTACTAGCGGAGCTCTCCTACGAGCAGTACTTC
CASSLLAELSYEQYF
>NA|TRBJ1-2|TRBV27|TRBD1|13
TGTGCCAGCAGTTTGGACAGGGGAGGAGGCTACACCTTC
CASSLDRGGGYTF
>NA|TRBJ1-1|TRBV2|TRBD1|12
TGTGCCAGCTGGGACAGGCCCACTGAAGCTTTCTTT
CASWDRPTEAFF
>NA|TRBJ1-1|TRBV27|TRBD1|17
TGTGCCAGCAGTTTTGGACAGGGGGTCTCCCGTTCGACTGAAGCTTTCTTT
CASSFGQGVSRSTEAFF
>NA|TRBJ1-2|TRBV11-3|NA|18
TGTGCCAGCAGCCTACAGAATCGAAGACAGATTACTAACTATGGCTACACCTTC
CASSLQNRRQITNYGYTF
>NA|TRBJ2-3|TRBV6-5|NA|14
TGTGCCAGCAAAAGACACGGTAGCACAGATACGCAGTATTTT
CASKRHGSTDTQYF